A selection of T cell receptor beta chains follows, all from one sample in a study of blood T cell repertoires in COVID-19. Libraries were prepared by immunoSEQ multiplex PCR; TCRdb keeps only in-frame clonotypes and omits some of them. There are over 300,000 clones in the sample; approximately 90% occur only once, and over 9.5% lies in the top ten. The sequenced material came from PBMCs or T cells enriched from blood (not recorded which). These receptors were obtained from a woman younger than 30 who had recovered from COVID-19. Each CDR3 is given with its conserved first and last residue. The D gene is left open where the match is weak. Size values are once, few and many counts, or a class for expanded clones, and some rows have none.

>.|TRBJ1-2|TRBD1|TRBV4-1
TGCGCCAGCAGCCACCTTTTGCGACAGGGGAATGGCTACACCTTC
CASSHLLRQGNGYTF
>once|TRBJ2-3|.|TRBV3-1/TRBV3-2
TGTGCCAGCAGCCCTTCCAGGAGCACAGATACGCAGTATTTT
CASSPSRSTDTQYF
>.|TRBJ2-1|TRBD2|TRBV5-1
TGCGCCAGCAGAGTAGAGGCTAGCGGGGGGTCTGGTGAGCAGTTCTTC
CASRVEASGGSGEQFF
>.|TRBJ1-5|.|TRBV5-8
TGTGCCAGCAGCTTGGATCAGGGGCAGCCCCAGCATTTT
CASSLDQGQPQHF
>once|TRBJ2-5|TRBD2|TRBV13
TGTGCCAGCAGCCCCCGGAGCGGGGGGGATGACCAGTACTTC
CASSPRSGGDDQYF
>.|TRBJ1-2|TRBD1|TRBV27
TGTGCCAGCAGCCCAGGTAGACAGGGGCGCTATGGCTACACCTTC
CASSPGRQGRYGYTF
>.|TRBJ2-1|TRBD2|TRBV10-2
TGCGCCAGCAGTGTAGGACTAGCGGTTTACAATGAGCAGTTCTTC
CASSVGLAVYNEQFF
>.|TRBJ1-2|TRBD1|TRBV5-1
TGCGCCAGCAGCGACGACAGGGGACGTGGCTACACCTTC
CASSDDRGRGYTF
>.|TRBJ1-1|.|TRBV3-1/TRBV3-2
TGTGCCAGCAGCCAAGTTGTTGGGCAAGGGAACACTGAAGCTTTCTTT
CASSQVVGQGNTEAFF
>.|TRBJ2-1|.|TRBV5-5
TGTGCCAGCAGCTTGGCGCGGGATGAGCAGTTCTTC
CASSLARDEQFF
>once|TRBJ2-5|.|TRBV12-3/TRBV12-4
TGTGCCAGCAGGGCGGGGGCACAAGAGACCCAGTACTTC
CASRAGAQETQYF
>once|TRBJ1-6|.|TRBV10-3
TGTGCCATCAGAACTGGACAGAGCTCACCCCTCCACTTT
CAIRTGQSSPLHF